This record concerns one TCR beta chain sequence. Its specific antigen is unknown. Qualities for individual bases were not recorded, and no much larger clone is one base off. The label giving this sample's treatment or condition can be read as: allogeneic hematopoietic cell transplantation with graft depleted of TCRalphabeta T cells and CD19 B cells. The children who served as transplant recipients had been given grafts of TCRalphabeta/CD19-depleted allogeneic hematopoietic cells. The germline V gene supplies CDR1 SNHLY and CDR2 FYNNEI. At the junction V is shortened by 3 bases and J by 9 bases; bases outside the gene matches: 9. Spanning cysteine to phenylalanine, the CDR3 consists of 14 amino acids. Only the CDR3 DNA is retained, 42 bases long and in frame from the first base. These data are taken from a study of T-cell reconstitution after alpha-beta-depleted transplantation in children (dated by TCRdb to the mid-2010s). Regarding the research as a whole: The study quantitatively tracked T-cell immune reconstitution after TCRalphabeta/CD19-depleted allogeneic hematopoietic cell transplantation in children using TCR repertoire profiling. Results the study describes overall, beyond this receptor: The apparently early recovery of alphabetaT-cell counts about two months after transplant reportedly depended on only several hundred rapidly expanded clones that came from non-depleted graft cells. Over the following months the frequencies of hyperexpanded clones went down, and after one year T-cell counts and TCRbeta diversity were mostly credited to newly produced T cells. In some patients, the high TCRbeta diversity seen at day 60 was put down to recipient T cells and intrathymic progenitors that had survived conditioning.

Library prep was done by PCR. Sequenced using an Illumina HiSeq 2500. TCR libraries were prepared with molecular barcoding, using unique molecular identifiers to normalize TCRbeta repertoire quantification. TCRdb reprocessing: public reads trimmed at Q25 with fastp, clones called with MiXCR, in-frame beta chains kept. A single entry per CDR3 protein holds the most common genes and DNA from its merged rows. The sample contains about 300,000 distinct CDR3 sequences, 6.5% to 9% of them found a single time. Around 9.8% of the sample lies in the top ten. The sequencing used peripheral blood, collected 360 days after TCRalphabeta/CD19-depleted stem cell transplant. The V and J segments used are TRBV2 and TRBJ1-1; 8 bases in between match TRBD1. This TCR was recovered from a female patient under 10 years old who had a stem cell transplant for Fanconi anemia, so the T cells may come from the graft donor. The nucleotides are TGTGCCAGCAGTGAGCCTTCTTGGACAGGGAAAGCTTTCTTT. The resulting protein is CASSEPSWTGKAFF.